What follows are 8 T cell receptor beta chains derived from one specimen sequenced in a study of T cell repertoires in cytomegalovirus infection. TCRdb ran MiXCR on the reads and lists one entry per CDR3 protein. This sample has roughly 700,000 distinct CDR3 sequences, with roughly a third found just once. The antigens for these receptors are not known. The specimen was cultured PBMCs, collected from culture after CMV antigen stimulation. The source is a human donor in good health (CMV status not recorded). Some clones in this sample may be carry-over from other donors' samples.

This clonotype has a single count. The chain has TRBV14 and TRBJ1-4, with 9 positions matching TRBD1. V was clipped by 2 bases and J by 8 bases; unmatched bases: 3. This CDR3 has 14 residues. Germline CDR1 is SGHDN and CDR2 is FVKESK. DNA of the CDR3: TGTGCCAGCAGCCAATTGGGACAGGGCGAAAAACTGTTTTTT. Encoded protein: CASSQLGQGEKLFF.

The rearrangement joins TRBV7-9 to TRBJ2-5; D remains ambiguous. Germline V gene sequence: CDR1 SEHNR, CDR2 FQNEAQ (reference sequence). Trimming cost V 6 bases and J 1 base, with 15 bases left between them. The CDR3 loop spans 15 amino acids. DNA for the CDR3: TGTGCCAGCAGACCCCCCACGGATCTCCAAGAGACCCAGTACTTC. Protein product: CASRPPTDLQETQYF.

This clonotype was observed a few times. The chain links TRBV7-2 to TRBJ1-4; D remains ambiguous. The CDR3 is made up of 15 amino acids. CDR1 SGHTA and CDR2 FQGNSA come from the germline V gene. Trimming left V 1 base short and J 5 bases short, with 11 bases between. DNA of the CDR3: TGTGCCAGCAGCTTAGGAGGGATCTTGAATGAAAAACTGTTTTTT. Protein sequence: CASSLGGILNEKLFF.

This clonotype has only one observation. This chain connects TRBV6-6 to TRBJ2-7, with 10 bases fitting TRBD1. With 7 bases clipped from V and 6 bases from J, the junction kept 12 bases outside the gene matches. The germline V gene encodes CDR1 MNHNY and CDR2 SVGAGI (reference sequence). The CDR3 covers 15 residues. CDR3 DNA: TGTGCCAGCATCCAAACTAGACAGGGGGCGGGCGAGCAGTACTTC. This codes for CASIQTRQGAGEQYF.

This clonotype turned up a few times. The chain employs TRBV6-1 and TRBJ2-3; 7 nucleotides line up with TRBD1. The ends lost 5 bases at V and 1 base at J; junction bases unmatched: 9. The germline CDR1 and CDR2 sequences are MNHNS and SASEGT. The CDR3 runs to 16 residues. The CDR3 reads CASSSPTGWGTDTQYF. The CDR3 DNA is TGTGCCAGCAGTTCCCCGACAGGGTGGGGCACAGATACGCAGTATTTT.

This clonotype was seen at least ten times. This chain uses TRBV7-2 with TRBJ2-3, with D uncertain. CDR1 and CDR2 from the germline V gene are SGHTA and FQGNSA. The CDR3 is made up of 14 amino acids. The germline V and J ends were trimmed by 5 bases and 0 bases, with 9 bases remaining between them. CDR3 sequence (DNA): TGTGCCAGCAGCCCCCTTCTTAGCACAGATACGCAGTATTTT. It specifies CASSPLLSTDTQYF.

V gene TRBV6-5 combines with J gene TRBJ2-2; tentative D call: TRBD1 (5 bases). Germline V lookup: CDR1 MNHEY, CDR2 SVGAGI. Trimming cost V 10 bases and J 0 bases, with 12 bases left between them. The CDR3 covers 14 residues. The CDR3 is CATEQATNTGELFF. In DNA form, the CDR3 reads TGTGCCACGGAACAGGCAACGAACACCGGGGAGCTGTTTTTT.

This clonotype appeared a few times. This sequence joins TRBV7-2 and TRBJ1-2; 7 bases are shared with TRBD1. The V gene end was trimmed by 5 bases and the J gene end by 7 bases; junction bases not matched to a gene: 7. There are 13 residues in the CDR3. Germline V CDR1 and CDR2: SGHTA, FQGNSA. CDR3 DNA: TGTGCCAGCAGCAGACAGGGCACCGGTGGCTACACCTTC. It yields the protein CASSRQGTGGYTF. Combining the CDR3 with reference TRBV7-2 and TRBJ1-2 gives the whole variable domain GAGVSQSPSNKVTEKGKDVELRCDPISGHTALYWYRQSLGQGLEFLIYFQGNSAPDKSGLPSDRFSAERTGGSVSTLTIQRTQQEDSAVYLCASSRQGTGGYTFGSGTRLTVV.